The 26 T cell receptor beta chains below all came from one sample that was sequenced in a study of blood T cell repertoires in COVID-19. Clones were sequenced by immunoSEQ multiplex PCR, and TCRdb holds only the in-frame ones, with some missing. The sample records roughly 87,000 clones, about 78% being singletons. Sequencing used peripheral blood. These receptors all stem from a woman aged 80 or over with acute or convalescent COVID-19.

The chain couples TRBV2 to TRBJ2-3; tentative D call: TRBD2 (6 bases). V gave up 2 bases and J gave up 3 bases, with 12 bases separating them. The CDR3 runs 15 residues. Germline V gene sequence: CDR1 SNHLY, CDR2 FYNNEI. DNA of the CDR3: TGTGCCAGCAGTGAACCGGGGGTCTGGACAGATACGCAGTATTTT. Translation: CASSEPGVWTDTQYF.

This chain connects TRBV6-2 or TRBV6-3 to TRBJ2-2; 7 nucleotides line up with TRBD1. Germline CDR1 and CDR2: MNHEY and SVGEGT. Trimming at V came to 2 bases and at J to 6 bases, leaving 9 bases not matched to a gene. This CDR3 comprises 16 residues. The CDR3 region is CASSYAYTGDPGELFF. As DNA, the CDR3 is TGTGCCAGCAGTTACGCTTATACAGGGGATCCCGGGGAGCTGTTTTTT.

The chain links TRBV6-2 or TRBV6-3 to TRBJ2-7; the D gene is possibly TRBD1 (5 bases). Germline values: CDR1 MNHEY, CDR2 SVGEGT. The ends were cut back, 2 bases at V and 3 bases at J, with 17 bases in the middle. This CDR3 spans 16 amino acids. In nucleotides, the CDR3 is TGTGCCAGCAGTTACCGTGGGGCAGGGCCAATCTACGAGCAGTACTTC. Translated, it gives CASSYRGAGPIYEQYF.

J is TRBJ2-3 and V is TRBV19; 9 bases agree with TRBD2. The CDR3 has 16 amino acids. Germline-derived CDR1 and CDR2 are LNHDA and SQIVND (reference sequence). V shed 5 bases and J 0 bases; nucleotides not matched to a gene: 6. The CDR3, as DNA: TGTGCCAGTAGTTCGGGGCTAGCGGGGAGCACAGATACGCAGTATTTT. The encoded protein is CASSSGLAGSTDTQYF.

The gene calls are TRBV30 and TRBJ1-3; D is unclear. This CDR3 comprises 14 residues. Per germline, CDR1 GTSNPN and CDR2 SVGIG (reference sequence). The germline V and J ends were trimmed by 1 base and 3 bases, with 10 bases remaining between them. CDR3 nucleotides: TGTGCCTGGAGTGACTCGACACTTGGAAACACCATATATTTT. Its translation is CAWSDSTLGNTIYF.

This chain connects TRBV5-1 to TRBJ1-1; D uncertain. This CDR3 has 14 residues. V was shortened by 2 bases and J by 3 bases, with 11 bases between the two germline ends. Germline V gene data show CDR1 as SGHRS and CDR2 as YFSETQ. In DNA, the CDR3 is TGCGCCAGCAGCTTCGCGGGGAGCGACACTGAAGCTTTCTTT. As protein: CASSFAGSDTEAFF.

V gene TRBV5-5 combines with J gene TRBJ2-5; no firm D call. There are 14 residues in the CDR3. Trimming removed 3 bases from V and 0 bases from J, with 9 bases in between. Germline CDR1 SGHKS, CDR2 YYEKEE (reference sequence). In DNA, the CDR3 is TGTGCCAGCAGCTCCTGGAGCCACCAAGAGACCCAGTACTTC. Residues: CASSSWSHQETQYF. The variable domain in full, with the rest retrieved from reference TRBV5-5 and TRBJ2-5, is DAGVTQSPTHLIKTRGQQVTLRCSPISGHKSVSWYQQVLGQGPQFIFQYYEKEERGRGNFPDRFSARQFPNYSSELNVNALLLGDSALYLCASSSWSHQETQYFGPGTRLLVL.

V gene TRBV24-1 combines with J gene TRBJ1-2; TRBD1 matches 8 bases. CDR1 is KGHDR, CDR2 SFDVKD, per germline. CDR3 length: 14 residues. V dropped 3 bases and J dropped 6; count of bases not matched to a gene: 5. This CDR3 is CATSDIGQGDGYTF. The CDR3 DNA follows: TGTGCCACCAGTGATATCGGACAGGGCGATGGCTACACCTTC.

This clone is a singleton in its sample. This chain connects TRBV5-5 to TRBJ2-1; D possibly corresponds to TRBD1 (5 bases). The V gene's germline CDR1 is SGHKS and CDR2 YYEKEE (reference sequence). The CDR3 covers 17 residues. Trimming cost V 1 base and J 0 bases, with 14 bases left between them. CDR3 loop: CASSLLGRPSSYNEQFF. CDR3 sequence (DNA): TGTGCCAGCAGCTTGCTGGGGCGTCCAAGCTCCTACAATGAGCAGTTCTTC.

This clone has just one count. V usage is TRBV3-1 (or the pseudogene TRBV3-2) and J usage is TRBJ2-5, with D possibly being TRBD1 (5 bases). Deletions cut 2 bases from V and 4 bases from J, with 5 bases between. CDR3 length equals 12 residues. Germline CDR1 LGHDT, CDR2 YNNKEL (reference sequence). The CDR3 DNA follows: TGTGCCAGCAGCCAAAGGGGAGAGACCCAGTACTTC. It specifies CASSQRGETQYF.

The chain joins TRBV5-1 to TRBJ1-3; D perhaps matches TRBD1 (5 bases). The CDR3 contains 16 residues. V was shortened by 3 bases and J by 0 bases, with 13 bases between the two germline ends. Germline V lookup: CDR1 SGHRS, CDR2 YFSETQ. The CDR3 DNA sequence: TGCGCCAGCAGCTCCGCAGGACACCTCTCTGGAAACACCATATATTTT. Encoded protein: CASSSAGHLSGNTIYF.

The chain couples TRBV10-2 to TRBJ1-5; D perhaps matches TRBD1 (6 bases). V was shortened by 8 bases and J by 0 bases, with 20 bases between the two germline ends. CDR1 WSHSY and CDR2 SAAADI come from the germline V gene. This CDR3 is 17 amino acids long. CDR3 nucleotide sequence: TGCGCCAGCCCCACTCGGGGGGCCGCTGATAGCAATCAGCCCCAGCATTTT. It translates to CASPTRGAADSNQPQHF.

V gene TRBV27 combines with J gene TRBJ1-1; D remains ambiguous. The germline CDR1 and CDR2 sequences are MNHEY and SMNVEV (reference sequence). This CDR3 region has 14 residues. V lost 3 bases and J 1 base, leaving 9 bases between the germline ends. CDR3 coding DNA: TGTGCCAGCAGTTTGGTAGGAGGGAACACTGAAGCTTTCTTT. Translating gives CASSLVGGNTEAFF.

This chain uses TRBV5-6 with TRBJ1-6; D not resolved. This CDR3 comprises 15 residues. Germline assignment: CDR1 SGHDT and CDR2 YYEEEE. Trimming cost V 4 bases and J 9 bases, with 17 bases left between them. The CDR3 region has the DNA TGTGCCAGCAGCGGAAAACGTCGGGTCGGTTCACCCCTCCACTTT. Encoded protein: CASSGKRRVGSPLHF.

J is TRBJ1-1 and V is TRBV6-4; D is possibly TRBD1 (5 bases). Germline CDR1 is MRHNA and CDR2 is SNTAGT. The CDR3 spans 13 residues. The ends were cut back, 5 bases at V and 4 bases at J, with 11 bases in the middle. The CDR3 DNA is TGTGCCAGCAGTCGCGCCGGGGGCACTGAAGCTTTCTTT. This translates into CASSRAGGTEAFF.

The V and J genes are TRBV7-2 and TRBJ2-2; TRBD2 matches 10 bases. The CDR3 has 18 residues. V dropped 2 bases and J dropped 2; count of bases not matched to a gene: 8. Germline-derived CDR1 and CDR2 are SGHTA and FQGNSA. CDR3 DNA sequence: TGTGCCAGCAGCTTAAGTCTAGCGGGGGCCGGAAACACCGGGGAGCTGTTTTTT. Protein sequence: CASSLSLAGAGNTGELFF.

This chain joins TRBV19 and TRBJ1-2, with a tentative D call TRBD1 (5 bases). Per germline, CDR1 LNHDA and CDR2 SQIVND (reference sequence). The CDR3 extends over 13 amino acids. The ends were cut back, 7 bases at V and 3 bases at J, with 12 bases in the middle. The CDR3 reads CASTPRADYGYTF. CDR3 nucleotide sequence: TGTGCCAGTACCCCCAGGGCGGACTATGGCTACACCTTC.

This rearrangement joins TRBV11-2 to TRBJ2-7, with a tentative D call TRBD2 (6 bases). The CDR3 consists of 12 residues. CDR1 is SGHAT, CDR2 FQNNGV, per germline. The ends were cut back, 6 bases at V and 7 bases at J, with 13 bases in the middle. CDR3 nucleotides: TGTGCCAGCAGACAACTGGGAGGAGAGCAGTACTTC. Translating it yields CASRQLGGEQYF.

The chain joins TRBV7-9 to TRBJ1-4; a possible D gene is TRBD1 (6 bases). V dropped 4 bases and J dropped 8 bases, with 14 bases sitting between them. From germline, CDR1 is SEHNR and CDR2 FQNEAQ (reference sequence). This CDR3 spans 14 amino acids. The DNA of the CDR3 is TGTGCCAGCAGCTCCCAGGGGTCGGGGGAAAAACTGTTTTTT. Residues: CASSSQGSGEKLFF. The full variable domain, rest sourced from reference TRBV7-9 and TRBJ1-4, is DTGVSQNPRHKITKRGQNVTFRCDPISEHNRLYWYRQTLGQGPEFLTYFQNEAQLEKSRLLSDRFSAERPKGSFSTLEIQRTEQGDSAMYLCASSSQGSGEKLFFGSGTQLSVL.

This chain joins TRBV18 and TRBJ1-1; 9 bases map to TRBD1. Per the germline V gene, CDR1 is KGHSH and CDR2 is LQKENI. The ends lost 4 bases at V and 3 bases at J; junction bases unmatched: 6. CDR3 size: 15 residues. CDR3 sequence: CASSQTRQGDTEAFF. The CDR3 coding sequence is TGTGCCAGCTCACAAACTAGACAGGGGGACACTGAAGCTTTCTTT. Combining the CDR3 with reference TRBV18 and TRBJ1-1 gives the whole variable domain NAGVMQNPRHLVRRRGQEARLRCSPMKGHSHVYWYRQLPEEGLKFMVYLQKENIIDESGMPKERFSAEFPKEGPSILRIQQVVRGDSAAYFCASSQTRQGDTEAFFGQGTRLTVV.

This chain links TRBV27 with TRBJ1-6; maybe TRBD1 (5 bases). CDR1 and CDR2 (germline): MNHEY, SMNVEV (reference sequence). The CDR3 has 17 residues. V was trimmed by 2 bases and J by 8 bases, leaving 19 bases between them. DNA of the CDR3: TGTGCCAGCAGTTTAGTAGCGGTCCGGGGGTACGATTCACCCCTCCACTTT. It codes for CASSLVAVRGYDSPLHF.

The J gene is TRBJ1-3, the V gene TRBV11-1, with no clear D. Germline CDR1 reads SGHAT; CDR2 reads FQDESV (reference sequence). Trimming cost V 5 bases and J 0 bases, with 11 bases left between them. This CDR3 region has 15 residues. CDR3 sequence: CASSRTGSSGNTIYF. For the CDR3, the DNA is TGTGCCAGCAGCCGGACTGGGAGCTCTGGAAACACCATATATTTT.

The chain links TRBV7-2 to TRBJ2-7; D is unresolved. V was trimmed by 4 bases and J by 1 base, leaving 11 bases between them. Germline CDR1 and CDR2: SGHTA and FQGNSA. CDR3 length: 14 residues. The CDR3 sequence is CASSSNTLSYEQYF. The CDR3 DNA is TGTGCCAGCAGCTCGAATACGCTATCCTACGAGCAGTACTTC. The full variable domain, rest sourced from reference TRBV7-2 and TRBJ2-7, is GAGVSQSPSNKVTEKGKDVELRCDPISGHTALYWYRQSLGQGLEFLIYFQGNSAPDKSGLPSDRFSAERTGGSVSTLTIQRTQQEDSAVYLCASSSNTLSYEQYFGPGTRLTVT.

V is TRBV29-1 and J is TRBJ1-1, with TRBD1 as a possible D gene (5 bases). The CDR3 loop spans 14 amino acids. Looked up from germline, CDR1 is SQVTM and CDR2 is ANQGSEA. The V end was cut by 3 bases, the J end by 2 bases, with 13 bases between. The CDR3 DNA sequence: TGCAGCGTTGACCGGGGGAGGACCAACACTGAAGCTTTCTTT. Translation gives CSVDRGRTNTEAFF.

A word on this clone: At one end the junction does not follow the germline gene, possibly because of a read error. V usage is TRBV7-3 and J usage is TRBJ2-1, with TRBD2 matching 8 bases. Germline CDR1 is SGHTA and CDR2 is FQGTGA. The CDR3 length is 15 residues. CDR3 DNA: TGTGCCAGCAGCACTAGCGGAAATTCCTTCAATGAGCAGTTCTTC. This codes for CASSTSGNSFNEQFF.

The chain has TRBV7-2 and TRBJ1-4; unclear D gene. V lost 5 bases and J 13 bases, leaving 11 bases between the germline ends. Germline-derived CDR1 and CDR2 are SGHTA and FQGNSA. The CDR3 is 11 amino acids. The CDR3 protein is CASSPTGILFF. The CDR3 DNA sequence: TGTGCCAGCAGCCCGACCGGGATACTGTTTTTT.